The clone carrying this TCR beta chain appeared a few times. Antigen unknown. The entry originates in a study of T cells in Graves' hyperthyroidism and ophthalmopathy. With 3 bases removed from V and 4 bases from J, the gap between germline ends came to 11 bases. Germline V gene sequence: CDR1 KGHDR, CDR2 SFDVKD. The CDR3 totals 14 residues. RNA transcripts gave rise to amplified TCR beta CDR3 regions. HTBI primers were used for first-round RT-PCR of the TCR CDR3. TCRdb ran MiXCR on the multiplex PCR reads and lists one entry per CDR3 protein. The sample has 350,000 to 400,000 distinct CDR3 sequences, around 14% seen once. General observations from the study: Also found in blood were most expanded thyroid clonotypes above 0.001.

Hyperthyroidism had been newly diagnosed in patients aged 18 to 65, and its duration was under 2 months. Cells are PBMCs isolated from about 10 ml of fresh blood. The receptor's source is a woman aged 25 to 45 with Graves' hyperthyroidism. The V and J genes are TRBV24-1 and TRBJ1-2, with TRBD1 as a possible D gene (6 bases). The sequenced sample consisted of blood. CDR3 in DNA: TGTGCCACCAGTGATCAGGGGACTGCCTATGGCTACACCTTC. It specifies CATSDQGTAYGYTF.